This T cell receptor beta chain is drawn from a study of blood T cell repertoires in COVID-19. Study as a whole: Researchers got acute and convalescent COVID-19 samples from the United States, Italy and Spain. PBMCs, B-cell-depleted T cells, or T cells provided the cDNA or gDNA that made up the material.

Authors' processing steps: From reference gene primer amplification, estimates of nucleated cell counts were derived. Libraries were prepared by immunoSEQ multiplex PCR; TCRdb keeps only in-frame clonotypes and omits some of them. The D gene and trimming were derived from the DNA, and the V and J assignments and clone size from that table. The table includes approximately 150,000 clones, approximately 84% detected once. One Seattle source followed patients from active infection through their disease course. The sample was peripheral blood. This clonotype originated in a woman aged 45-60 years with COVID-19, enrolled during active disease.

The CDR3 loop is CASSPSVSGTGGLQPQHF. CDR3 nucleotide sequence: TGTGCCAGCTCACCCTCTGTCTCCGGGACAGGGGGCCTTCAGCCCCAGCATTTT. The chain is built from TRBV18 and TRBJ1-5; 12 bases agree with TRBD1. Germline V gene sequence: CDR1 KGHSH, CDR2 LQKENI. The CDR3 totals 18 residues. V shed 3 bases, J shed 6 bases, and the junction held 12 bases outside the gene matches.